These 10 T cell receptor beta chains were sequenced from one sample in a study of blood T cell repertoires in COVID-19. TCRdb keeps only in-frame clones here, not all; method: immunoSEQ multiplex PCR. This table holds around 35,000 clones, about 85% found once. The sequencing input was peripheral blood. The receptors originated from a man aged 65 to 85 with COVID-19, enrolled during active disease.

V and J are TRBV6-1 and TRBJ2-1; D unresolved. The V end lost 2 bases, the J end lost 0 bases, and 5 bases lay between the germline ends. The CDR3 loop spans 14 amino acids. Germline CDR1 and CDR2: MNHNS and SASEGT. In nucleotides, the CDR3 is TGTGCCAGCAGTGAACCTAGCTCCTACAATGAGCAGTTCTTC. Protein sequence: CASSEPSSYNEQFF.

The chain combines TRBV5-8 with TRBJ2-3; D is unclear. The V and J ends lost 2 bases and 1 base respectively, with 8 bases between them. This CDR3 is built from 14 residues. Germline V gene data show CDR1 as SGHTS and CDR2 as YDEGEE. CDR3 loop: CASSFSSGTDTQYF. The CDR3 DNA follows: TGTGCCAGCAGCTTTAGTTCGGGCACAGATACGCAGTATTTT. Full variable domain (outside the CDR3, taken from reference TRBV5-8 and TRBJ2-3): EAGVTQSPTHLIKTRGQQATLRCSPISGHTSVYWYQQALGLGLQFLLWYDEGEERNRGNFPPRFSGRQFPNYSSELNVNALELEDSALYLCASSFSSGTDTQYFGPGTRLTVL.

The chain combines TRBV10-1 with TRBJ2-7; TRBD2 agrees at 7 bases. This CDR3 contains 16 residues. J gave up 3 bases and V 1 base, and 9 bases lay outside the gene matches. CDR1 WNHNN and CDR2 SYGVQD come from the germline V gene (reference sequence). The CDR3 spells CASSEWRTSTDYEQYF. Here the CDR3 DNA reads TGCGCCAGCAGTGAGTGGAGGACTAGTACGGACTACGAGCAGTACTTC.

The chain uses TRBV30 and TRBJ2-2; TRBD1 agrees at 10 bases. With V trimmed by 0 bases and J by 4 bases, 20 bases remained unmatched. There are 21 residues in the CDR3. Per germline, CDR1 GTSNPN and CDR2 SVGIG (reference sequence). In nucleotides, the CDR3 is TGTGCCTGGAGTGTAGTGGCCAGGGGACAGGGGACAGGAGCGGGCACCGGGGAGCTGTTTTTT. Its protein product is CAWSVVARGQGTGAGTGELFF.

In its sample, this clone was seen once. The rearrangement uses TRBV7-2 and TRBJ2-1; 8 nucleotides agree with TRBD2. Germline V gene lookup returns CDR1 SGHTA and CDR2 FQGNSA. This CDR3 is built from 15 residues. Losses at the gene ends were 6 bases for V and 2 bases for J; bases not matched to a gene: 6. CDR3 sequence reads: CASSSGLDTYNEQFF. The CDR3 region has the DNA TGTGCCAGCAGTTCGGGACTAGACACCTACAATGAGCAGTTCTTC.

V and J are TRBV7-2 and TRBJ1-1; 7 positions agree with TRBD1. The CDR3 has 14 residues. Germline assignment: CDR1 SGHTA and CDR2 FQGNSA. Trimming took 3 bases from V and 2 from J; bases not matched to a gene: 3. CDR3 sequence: CASSLGTANTEAFF. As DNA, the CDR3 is TGTGCCAGCAGCTTGGGGACAGCCAACACTGAAGCTTTCTTT.

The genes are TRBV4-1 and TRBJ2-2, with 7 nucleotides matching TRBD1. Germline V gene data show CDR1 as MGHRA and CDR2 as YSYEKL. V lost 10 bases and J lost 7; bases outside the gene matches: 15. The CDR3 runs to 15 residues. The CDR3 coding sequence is TGCGCCAACGACTCAAGACAGGGTCTCATCGGGGAGCTGTTTTTT. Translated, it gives CANDSRQGLIGELFF.

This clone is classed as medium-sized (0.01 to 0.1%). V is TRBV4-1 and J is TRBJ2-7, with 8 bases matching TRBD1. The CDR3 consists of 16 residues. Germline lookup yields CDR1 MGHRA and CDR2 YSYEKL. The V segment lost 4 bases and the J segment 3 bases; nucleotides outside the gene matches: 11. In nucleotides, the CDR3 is TGCGCCAGCAGCCGGGGTCCGGGACAGGCCTTCTACGAGCAGTACTTC. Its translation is CASSRGPGQAFYEQYF.

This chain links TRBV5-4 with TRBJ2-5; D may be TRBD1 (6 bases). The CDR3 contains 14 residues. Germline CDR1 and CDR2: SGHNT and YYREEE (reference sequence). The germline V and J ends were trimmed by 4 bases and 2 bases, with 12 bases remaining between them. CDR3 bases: TGTGCCAGCAGCCCACGACAGGCTCAAGAGACCCAGTACTTC. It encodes CASSPRQAQETQYF.

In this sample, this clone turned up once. Here the CDR3 reads CASSYSLATGHEQYF. The CDR3, as DNA: TGTGCCAGCAGTTACTCTCTCGCGACAGGGCACGAGCAGTACTTC. The chain carries TRBV6-5 and TRBJ2-7, with TRBD1 matching over 7 bases. This CDR3 region has 15 residues. With 0 bases clipped from V and 5 bases from J, the junction kept 7 bases outside the gene matches. Germline assignment: CDR1 MNHEY and CDR2 SVGAGI.